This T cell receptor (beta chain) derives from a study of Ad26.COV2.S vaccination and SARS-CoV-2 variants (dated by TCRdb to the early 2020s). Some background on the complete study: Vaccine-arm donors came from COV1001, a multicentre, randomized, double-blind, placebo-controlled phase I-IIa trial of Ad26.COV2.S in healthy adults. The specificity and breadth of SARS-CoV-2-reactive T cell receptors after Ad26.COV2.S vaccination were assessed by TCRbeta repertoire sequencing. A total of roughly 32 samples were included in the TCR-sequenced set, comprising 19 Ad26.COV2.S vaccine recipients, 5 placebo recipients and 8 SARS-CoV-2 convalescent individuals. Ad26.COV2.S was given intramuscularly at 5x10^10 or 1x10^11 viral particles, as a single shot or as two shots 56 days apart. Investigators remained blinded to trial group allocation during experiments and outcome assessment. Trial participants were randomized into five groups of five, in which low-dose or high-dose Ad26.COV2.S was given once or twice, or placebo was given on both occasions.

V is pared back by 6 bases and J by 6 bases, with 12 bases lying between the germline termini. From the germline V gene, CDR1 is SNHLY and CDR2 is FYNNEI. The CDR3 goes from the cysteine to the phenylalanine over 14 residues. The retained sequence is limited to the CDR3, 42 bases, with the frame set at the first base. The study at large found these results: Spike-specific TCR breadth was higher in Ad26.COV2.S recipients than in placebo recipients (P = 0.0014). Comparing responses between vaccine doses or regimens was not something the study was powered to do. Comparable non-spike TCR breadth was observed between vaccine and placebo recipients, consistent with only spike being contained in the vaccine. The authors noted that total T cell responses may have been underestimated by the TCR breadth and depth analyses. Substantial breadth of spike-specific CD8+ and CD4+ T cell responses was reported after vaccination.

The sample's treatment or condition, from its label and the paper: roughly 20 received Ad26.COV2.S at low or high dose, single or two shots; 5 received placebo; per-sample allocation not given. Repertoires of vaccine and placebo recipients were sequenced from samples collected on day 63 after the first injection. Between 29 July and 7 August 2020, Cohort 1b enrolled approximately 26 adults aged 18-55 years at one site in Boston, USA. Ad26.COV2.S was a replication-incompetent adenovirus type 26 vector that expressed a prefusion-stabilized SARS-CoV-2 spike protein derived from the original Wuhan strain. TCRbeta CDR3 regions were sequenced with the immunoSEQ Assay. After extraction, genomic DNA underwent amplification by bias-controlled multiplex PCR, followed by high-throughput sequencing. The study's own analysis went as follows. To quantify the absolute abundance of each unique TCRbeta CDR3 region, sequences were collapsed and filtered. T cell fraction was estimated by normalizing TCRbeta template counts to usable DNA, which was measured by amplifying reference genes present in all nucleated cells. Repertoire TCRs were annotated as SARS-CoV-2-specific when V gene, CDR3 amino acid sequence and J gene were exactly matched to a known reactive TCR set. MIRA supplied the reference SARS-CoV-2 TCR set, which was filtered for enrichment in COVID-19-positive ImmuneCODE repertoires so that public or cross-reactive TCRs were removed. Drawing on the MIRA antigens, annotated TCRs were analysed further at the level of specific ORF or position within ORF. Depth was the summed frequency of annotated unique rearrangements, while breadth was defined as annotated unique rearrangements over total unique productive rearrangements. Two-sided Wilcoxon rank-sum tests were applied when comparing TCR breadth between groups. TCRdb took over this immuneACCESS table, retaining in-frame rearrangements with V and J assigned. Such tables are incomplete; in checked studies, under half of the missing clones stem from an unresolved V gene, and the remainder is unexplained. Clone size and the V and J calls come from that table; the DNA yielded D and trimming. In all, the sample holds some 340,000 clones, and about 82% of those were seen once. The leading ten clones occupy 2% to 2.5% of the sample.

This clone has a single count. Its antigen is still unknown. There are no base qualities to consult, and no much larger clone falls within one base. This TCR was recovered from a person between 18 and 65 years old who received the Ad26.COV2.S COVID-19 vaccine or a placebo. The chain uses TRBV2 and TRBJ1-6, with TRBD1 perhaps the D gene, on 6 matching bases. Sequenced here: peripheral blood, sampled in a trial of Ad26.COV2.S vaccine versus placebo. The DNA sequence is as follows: TGTGCCAGCAGCACAGGGCGGGGTAATTCACCCCTCCACTTT. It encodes CASSTGRGNSPLHF.